This T cell receptor (beta chain) is from a study of OX40 agonist ivuxolimab in advanced cancers. Study details: At just under 85% male, the cohort had a mean age of 60 years, ranging from roughly 23 to 80. Three dose-escalation patients had partial responses: one with hepatocellular carcinoma and two with cutaneous melanoma.

Measured with immunoSEQ multiplex PCR; TCRdb has only the in-frame clones, and not every one. The sample holds about 32,000 clones; approximately 90% are singletons and the top ten take over 4%. Overall study findings and caveats: Both CD4+ and CD8+ T cell populations in blood had undergone clonal expansion by week 6 at 0.1 to 3.0 mg/kg.

The CDR3 is 17 amino acids. Germline-derived CDR1 and CDR2 are SGHTA and FQGNSA. Trimming cost V 1 base and J 0 bases; bases outside gene matches: 6. As regards this clone: No antigen is known for it.

Blood samples were obtained at baseline, cycle 4 day 1, and cycle 7 day 1. This rearrangement joins TRBV7-2 to TRBJ2-1; TRBD2 agrees at 7 bases. This specimen was CD4+ or CD8+ T cells sorted from blood, taken in a trial of the OX40 agonist ivuxolimab. The receptor was isolated from an adult with an advanced solid tumor such as melanoma, head and neck, liver or kidney cancer. The CDR3 loop reads CASSLVGGSFSYNEQFF. Written as DNA, the CDR3 is TGTGCCAGCAGCTTAGTCGGGGGGTCTTTCTCCTACAATGAGCAGTTCTTC.